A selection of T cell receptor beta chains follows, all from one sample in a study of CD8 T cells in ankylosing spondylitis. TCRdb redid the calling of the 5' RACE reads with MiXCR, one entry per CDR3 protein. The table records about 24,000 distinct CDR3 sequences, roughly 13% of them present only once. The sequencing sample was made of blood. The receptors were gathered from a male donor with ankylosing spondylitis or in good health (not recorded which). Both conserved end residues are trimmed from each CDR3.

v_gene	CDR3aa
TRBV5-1	ASSLVSANTGELF
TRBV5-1	ASSLDIPGEAEAF
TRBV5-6	ASSLGSGTRGTGELF
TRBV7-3	ASSFAGSRTDTQY
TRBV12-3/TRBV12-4	ASSFRGATNEKLF
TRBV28	ASLSGRETQY
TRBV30	AWSSRTAWF
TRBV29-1	SASGTGNTGELF
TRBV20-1	SVIARGDTEAF
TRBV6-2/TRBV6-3	ASSYYGGRADNEQF
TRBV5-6	ASSFRNSWNTEAF
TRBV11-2	ASSTRALNEKLF
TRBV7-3	ASSRRGAGELF
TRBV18	ASSSLAGGINEQF
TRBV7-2	ASSLAARTNTGELF
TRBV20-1	SARDVGDGNTEAF
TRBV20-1	SAIEGSTSGTDTQY
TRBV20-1	SAREFGSGELF
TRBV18	ASSSGTANTGELF
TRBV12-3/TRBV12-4	ASSRGAEETDTQY
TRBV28	ATSGGQDSYEQY
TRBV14	ASSRELATGELF
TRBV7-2	ASSLFVHEQF
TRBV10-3	AISESGGGVQPQH
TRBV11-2	ASSLFRGSTDTQY
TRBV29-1	SVASGRDRYNEQF
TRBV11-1	ASTQLAGGQETQY
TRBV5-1	ASSLETRTRDTQY
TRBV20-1	SARPDRDETQY
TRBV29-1	SGQLAGGNEQF
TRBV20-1	SAGTAGGSNEKLF
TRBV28	ASVGGSGTDTQY